This record concerns one TCR beta chain sequence. Reverse transcription of roughly 0.5 to 1 ug RNA was carried out with random hexamers. An immunoSEQ multiplex PCR amplified TCR beta CDR3 over 54 Vbeta and 13 Jbeta. Using its own MiXCR run on the immunoSEQ multiplex PCR reads, TCRdb lists one record per CDR3 protein. Of 180,000 or so distinct CDR3 sequences detected, around 94% appear once; the ten largest clones hold over 0.12%. The sequenced target, TCR beta, came from blood CD8+ and CD4+ T cells. These data originate in a study of CD8 T cells in Susac syndrome. The source material was CD4+ T cells from PBMCs. This sequence was found in a human donor in good health.

The DNA of the CDR3 is TGTGCCAGCTCACCTCGACAGGACCCAGGCTATGGCTACACCTTC. Its translation: CASSPRQDPGYGYTF. This chain connects TRBV18 to TRBJ1-2; a possible D gene is TRBD1 (6 bases). This CDR3 region has 15 residues. Trimming took 3 bases from V and 4 from J, leaving 15 bases between them. CDR1 KGHSH and CDR2 LQKENI come from the germline V gene. The full variable domain, in which reference TRBV18 and TRBJ1-2 provide the parts outside the CDR3, is NAGVMQNPRHLVRRRGQEARLRCSPMKGHSHVYWYRQLPEEGLKFMVYLQKENIIDESGMPKERFSAEFPKEGPSILRIQQVVRGDSAAYFCASSPRQDPGYGYTFGSGTRLTVV.